This TCR beta chain was identified during a study of CD8+ T cells in alopecia areata. Study as a whole: Oral tofacitinib (5 to 10 mg twice daily) was administered to treated patients.

This clone has only a few counts. The germline CDR1 and CDR2 sequences are SGHDT and YYEEEE. Between the trimmed V and J ends, which lost 2 bases and 8 bases, there was a span of 20 bases. This CDR3 has 15 amino acids. Extraction of RNA preceded its reverse transcription into cDNA, which served as the sequencing template. This table comes from immunoSEQ multiplex PCR, and its TCRdb copy is limited to in-frame clones, with some not included. The sample has some 170,000 clones, about 72% seen once. Separation by sorting yielded CD4+ and CD8+ T cells from PBMCs. The specimen comprised CD8+ T cells sorted from blood, sampled at week 0. V and J are TRBV5-6 and TRBJ2-7, with a tentative D call TRBD2 (5 bases). The receptor was derived from a human donor with alopecia areata. CDR3 residues: CASSFQTGLSGQQYF. In DNA form, the CDR3 reads TGTGCCAGCAGCTTCCAAACTGGACTCTCAGGCCAGCAGTACTTC.